The rows below give T cell receptor beta chains drawn from one sample of a study of Tregs in tolerant kidney transplant recipients. Data came from immunoSEQ multiplex PCR; TCRdb stores just in-frame clones and leaves some out. The data show under 300,000 clones, about four fifths seen once. Sequenced input: CD4+ T cells from blood. The receptors shown here come from a human donor in good health. Each CDR3 is given with its conserved first and last residue. Fields, in order: CDR3 length, J gene, clone size, V gene, D gene, CDR3 protein, CDR3 DNA. The D gene is left open where the match is weak. Clone size is stated in some rows and not others, as once, few, many or a class when expanded.

13 | TRBJ2-5 | NA | TRBV11-3 | NA | CASSPWGGQTQYF | TGTGCCAGCAGCCCTTGGGGAGGACAGACCCAGTACTTC
14 | TRBJ1-2 | NA | TRBV6-6 | TRBD1 | CASRPIRGRGGYTF | TGTGCCAGCAGGCCCATCAGGGGGCGCGGGGGCTACACCTTC
15 | TRBJ1-2 | NA | TRBV6-5 | TRBD1 | CASSYLGQGEYGYTF | TGTGCCAGCAGTTACCTCGGACAGGGTGAATATGGCTACACCTTC
14 | TRBJ1-1 | few | TRBV5-1 | NA | CASSLGDGNTEAFF | TGCGCCAGCAGCTTGGGGGACGGCAACACTGAAGCTTTCTTT
14 | TRBJ2-7 | NA | TRBV13 | NA | CASSFGGRPYEQYF | TGTGCCAGCAGCTTTGGGGGGCGGCCCTACGAGCAGTACTTC
16 | TRBJ2-1 | NA | TRBV5-6 | TRBD1 | CASSPLGTAHYNEQFF | TGTGCCAGCAGCCCTCTCGGGACAGCTCACTACAATGAGCAGTTCTTC
14 | TRBJ1-4 | once | TRBV7-9 | TRBD1 | CASSSRTGSEKLFF | TGTGCCAGCAGCTCCCGGACAGGGTCAGAAAAACTGTTTTTT
12 | TRBJ2-2 | NA | TRBV10-3 | NA | CAISEYGGELFF | TGTGCCATCAGTGAGTATGGCGGGGAGCTGTTTTTT
14 | TRBJ1-3 | once | TRBV10-2 | NA | CASSDEGNGNTIYF | TGCGCCAGCAGTGACGAGGGAAATGGAAACACCATATATTTT
15 | TRBJ2-1 | NA | TRBV11-2 | TRBD1 | CASRPGQGLYNEQFF | TGTGCCAGCAGACCGGGACAGGGGCTCTACAATGAGCAGTTCTTC
13 | TRBJ1-5 | NA | TRBV29-1 | NA | CSVAWGRDQPQHF | TGCAGCGTTGCCTGGGGGAGGGATCAGCCCCAGCATTTT
15 | TRBJ2-1 | NA | TRBV9 | NA | CASTEGGAAYNEQFF | TGTGCCAGCACCGAGGGAGGAGCGGCTTACAATGAGCAGTTCTTC
13 | TRBJ2-7 | NA | TRBV15 | NA | CATSREGVYEQYF | TGTGCCACCAGCAGAGAGGGGGTATACGAGCAGTACTTC
16 | TRBJ2-5 | NA | TRBV4-2 | TRBD2 | CASSPRLAGDQETQYF | TGTGCCAGCAGCCCCCGACTAGCGGGGGACCAAGAGACCCAGTACTTC
13 | TRBJ2-1 | NA | TRBV12-5 | NA | CASGFGHYDEQFF | TGTGCTAGTGGTTTCGGACATTACGATGAGCAGTTCTTC
14 | TRBJ1-4 | few | TRBV19 | TRBD1 | CASRDRGRDEKLFF | TGTGCCAGTAGAGACAGGGGGCGCGATGAAAAACTGTTTTTT
16 | TRBJ1-1 | NA | TRBV10-3 | NA | CAIRSDGSGRLTEAFF | TGTGCCATCAGGTCGGACGGGTCAGGGAGGCTCACTGAAGCTTTCTTT
16 | TRBJ2-1 | NA | TRBV19 | NA | CASSQNRVYSYNEQFF | TGTGCCAGTAGTCAAAATAGGGTTTACTCCTACAATGAGCAGTTCTTC
11 | TRBJ2-1 | NA | TRBV20-1 | NA | CSAEQDWEQFF | TGCAGTGCGGAACAGGACTGGGAGCAGTTCTTC
11 | TRBJ2-2 | few | TRBV10-1 | NA | CASTDTGELFF | TGCGCCAGCACGGACACCGGGGAGCTGTTTTTT
14 | TRBJ2-5 | NA | TRBV5-1 | TRBD2 | CASTVAGGRETQYF | TGCGCCAGCACGGTAGCGGGGGGGAGAGAGACCCAGTACTTC
16 | TRBJ1-2 | NA | TRBV7-2 | TRBD1 | CASSLGVDRAGYGYTF | TGTGCCAGCAGCTTAGGTGTGGACAGGGCTGGCTATGGCTACACCTTC
13 | TRBJ2-1 | NA | TRBV2 | TRBD2 | CASSGNGGGEQFF | TGTGCCAGCAGTGGTAATGGGGGAGGGGAGCAGTTCTTC
15 | TRBJ2-3 | NA | TRBV5-1 | NA | CASSLAQPGTDTQYF | TGCGCCAGCAGCTTAGCACAGCCTGGCACAGATACGCAGTATTTT
15 | TRBJ2-7 | NA | TRBV6-1 | NA | CASSSTGLQLYEQYF | TGTGCCAGCAGCTCCACGGGTTTGCAGCTCTACGAGCAGTACTTC
13 | TRBJ1-6 | NA | TRBV5-1 | TRBD1 | CASSATGNSPLHF | TGCGCCAGCAGCGCGACAGGGAATTCACCCCTCCACTTT
17 | TRBJ2-2 | few | TRBV15 | TRBD2 | CATSRPPGLAGAGELFF | TGTGCCACCAGCAGACCTCCAGGACTAGCGGGAGCCGGGGAGCTGTTTTTT
12 | TRBJ2-2 | NA | TRBV30 | NA | CAWNPNTGELFF | TGTGCCTGGAATCCGAACACCGGGGAGCTGTTTTTT
13 | TRBJ1-5 | NA | TRBV30 | NA | CAWKGTPNQPQHF | TGTGCCTGGAAAGGGACACCTAATCAGCCCCAGCATTTT
15 | TRBJ2-7 | few | TRBV7-3 | NA | CASSLGPLGNYEQYF | TGTGCCAGCAGCTTAGGGCCCTTGGGGAACTACGAGCAGTACTTC
15 | TRBJ2-1 | NA | TRBV5-5 | TRBD1 | CASSLDRGSRNEQFF | TGTGCCAGCAGCTTGGACAGGGGAAGTCGCAATGAGCAGTTCTTC
14 | TRBJ1-2 | few | TRBV10-3 | TRBD1 | CATVAGTANYGYTF | TGTGCCACCGTAGCCGGGACAGCTAACTATGGCTACACCTTC
14 | TRBJ1-2 | once | TRBV7-2 | NA | CASSHYGGYYGYTF | TGTGCCAGCAGCCATTACGGGGGGTACTATGGCTACACCTTC
11 | TRBJ2-1 | NA | TRBV19 | NA | CASSRLTEQFF | TGTGCCAGTAGTAGACTGACTGAGCAGTTCTTC
13 | TRBJ1-1 | NA | TRBV11-2 | NA | CASSLDRGAEAFF | TGTGCCAGCAGCTTAGATCGGGGCGCTGAAGCTTTCTTT
15 | TRBJ1-5 | NA | TRBV6-5 | NA | CASSYSGWGNQPQHF | TGTGCCAGCAGTTACTCTGGATGGGGAAATCAGCCCCAGCATTTT
15 | TRBJ2-7 | NA | TRBV14 | NA | CASSHLLRGSYEQYF | TGTGCCAGCAGCCACCTGCTGCGAGGGTCCTACGAGCAGTACTTC
17 | TRBJ1-3 | NA | TRBV4-1 | NA | CASSQEEGPPSGNTIYF | TGCGCCAGCAGCCAAGAGGAGGGTCCCCCCTCTGGAAACACCATATATTTT
14 | TRBJ2-7 | NA | TRBV5-5 | NA | CASSWGVSSYEQYF | TGTGCCAGCAGCTGGGGGGTTAGCTCCTACGAGCAGTACTTC
16 | TRBJ1-5 | NA | TRBV7-6 | TRBD1 | CASSRGQGLSNQPQHF | TGTGCCAGCAGCCGGGGACAGGGGCTTAGCAATCAGCCCCAGCATTTT
17 | TRBJ2-5 | NA | TRBV9 | TRBD2 | CASSQGGTSGTKETQYF | TGTGCCAGCAGCCAAGGTGGGACTAGCGGGACTAAAGAGACCCAGTACTTC
15 | TRBJ1-1 | NA | TRBV15 | TRBD1 | CATSREGTAGTEAFF | TGTGCCACCAGCAGGGAAGGGACAGCGGGTACTGAAGCTTTCTTT
19 | TRBJ2-1 | NA | TRBV9 | NA | CASSVALLGGGRLDNEQFF | TGTGCCAGCAGCGTAGCCCTCCTTGGGGGGGGGCGTCTCGACAATGAGCAGTTCTTC
14 | TRBJ2-7 | NA | TRBV27 | TRBD1 | CASSFRTGSDEQYF | TGTGCCAGCAGTTTCAGGACAGGGAGCGACGAGCAGTACTTC
15 | TRBJ1-3 | NA | TRBV2 | NA | CASRWGTLSGNTIYF | TGTGCCAGCCGGTGGGGAACGCTCTCTGGAAACACCATATATTTT
13 | TRBJ2-3 | once | TRBV5-4 | NA | CASSLASTDTQYF | TGTGCCAGCAGCTTGGCCAGCACAGATACGCAGTATTTT
18 | TRBJ1-1 | NA | TRBV14 | NA | CASSQALSERGRLTEAFF | TGTGCCAGCAGCCAAGCTTTAAGTGAAAGGGGAAGGCTCACTGAAGCTTTCTTT
16 | TRBJ1-2 | few | TRBV5-1 | NA | CASSLDLGTGNYGYTF | TGCGCCAGCAGCTTGGATTTAGGGACGGGTAACTATGGCTACACCTTC
14 | TRBJ2-5 | NA | TRBV5-1 | NA | CASSLGPLRETQYF | TGCGCCAGCAGCTTGGGCCCCCTCCGGGAGACCCAGTACTTC
16 | TRBJ2-1 | NA | TRBV7-2 | TRBD2 | CASSSLSGRLYNEQFF | TGTGCCAGCAGCTCCCTTAGCGGGAGGCTTTACAATGAGCAGTTCTTC